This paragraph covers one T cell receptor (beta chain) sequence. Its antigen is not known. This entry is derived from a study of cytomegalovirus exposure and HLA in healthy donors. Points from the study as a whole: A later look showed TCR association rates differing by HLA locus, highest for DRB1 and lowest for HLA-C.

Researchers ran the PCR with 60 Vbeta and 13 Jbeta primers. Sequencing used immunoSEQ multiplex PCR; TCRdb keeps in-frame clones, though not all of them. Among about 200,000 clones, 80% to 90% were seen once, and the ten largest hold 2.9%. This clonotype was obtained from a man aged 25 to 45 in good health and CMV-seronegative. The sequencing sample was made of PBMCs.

CDR3 bases: TGTGCCAGCAGCCTCGGGGTGGGCACAGATACGCAGTATTTT. It is translated as CASSLGVGTDTQYF. V is TRBV9 and J is TRBJ2-3; a possible D gene is TRBD2 (5 bases). V gave up 4 bases and J gave up 1 base, with 10 bases separating them. CDR1 is SGDLS, CDR2 YYNGEE, per germline. There are 14 residues in the CDR3.